What follows are 28 T cell receptor beta chains derived from one specimen sequenced in a study of blood T cell repertoires in COVID-19. Assay used: immunoSEQ multiplex PCR; TCRdb lists only in-frame clones, some missing. The table lists about 420,000 clones, over 85% of them singletons. Sequenced: peripheral blood. These receptors originate from a man younger than 30 with COVID-19, enrolled during active disease.

The rearrangement links TRBV12-5 to TRBJ1-5, with TRBD1 as a possible D gene (5 bases). Trimming pared 3 bases from V and 4 bases from J, leaving 16 bases between. This CDR3 has 16 amino acids. Germline V CDR1 and CDR2: LGHNT, FRNRAP. The CDR3 DNA is TGTGCTAGTGGTTTAGGGGAAATTTTAGGGAATCAGCCCCAGCATTTT. Its protein product is CASGLGEILGNQPQHF.

The chain couples TRBV30 to TRBJ1-5; TRBD1 is a possible D gene (6 bases). The ends were cut back, 0 bases at V and 4 bases at J, with 13 bases in the middle. Germline values: CDR1 GTSNPN, CDR2 SVGIG (reference sequence). This CDR3 comprises 15 residues. Here the CDR3 DNA reads TGTGCCTGGAGTGTAGAGGGGACACCTAATCAGCCCCAGCATTTT. This translates into CAWSVEGTPNQPQHF. The whole variable domain, remainder taken from reference TRBV30 and TRBJ1-5, is SQTIHQWPATLVQPVGSPLSLECTVEGTSNPNLYWYRQAAGRGLQLLFYSVGIGQISSEVPQNLSASRPQDRQFILSSKKLLLSDSGFYLCAWSVEGTPNQPQHFGDGTRLSIL.

The rearrangement links TRBV5-1 to TRBJ1-1; TRBD1 matches at 7 bases. The CDR3 spans 16 residues. V dropped 0 bases and J dropped 1; count of bases not matched to a gene: 6. Germline V CDR1 and CDR2: SGHRS, YFSETQ. In DNA, the CDR3 is TGCGCCAGCAGCTTGGCAGGACAGGCGACGAACACTGAAGCTTTCTTT. Its translation is CASSLAGQATNTEAFF.

In DNA, the CDR3 is TGTGCCTGGAGTGTAGGGGCCTATAGCAATCAGCCCCAGCATTTT. The encoded protein is CAWSVGAYSNQPQHF. The chain links TRBV30 to TRBJ1-5, with D possibly matching TRBD1 (5 bases). CDR1 and CDR2 (germline): GTSNPN, SVGIG (reference sequence). Trimming pared 0 bases from V and 0 bases from J, leaving 9 bases between. CDR3 length equals 15 residues.

The chain's CDR3 is CASSQDRDQETQYF. The DNA of the CDR3 is TGCGCCAGCAGCCAAGATCGGGATCAAGAGACCCAGTACTTC. The chain employs TRBV4-1 and TRBJ2-5; a weak D match, TRBD2 (5 bases). Per germline, CDR1 MGHRA and CDR2 YSYEKL. The CDR3 extends over 14 amino acids. Trimming pared 0 bases from V and 2 bases from J, leaving 7 bases between.

This chain joins TRBV7-9 and TRBJ1-4, with TRBD1 as a possible D gene (5 bases). This CDR3 contains 17 residues. Trimming took off 5 bases at V and 3 bases at J, with 19 bases between the two ends. Per germline, CDR1 SEHNR and CDR2 FQNEAQ (reference sequence). The CDR3 DNA reads TGTGCCAGCAGCCCACTCCGGCAGGGTCGGGCTAATGAAAAACTGTTTTTT. Translating gives CASSPLRQGRANEKLFF.

The chain is built from TRBV2 and TRBJ2-1; 9 bases align to TRBD2. The germline V gene has CDR1 SNHLY and CDR2 FYNNEI. The CDR3 runs 14 residues. Trimming at V came to 8 bases and at J to 4 bases, leaving 6 bases not matched to a gene. The CDR3 nucleotides read TGTGCCAGCGCGGCGGGGGGGCCGTACAATGAGCAGTTCTTC. This gives the protein CASAAGGPYNEQFF.

This chain joins TRBV3-1 (or the pseudogene TRBV3-2) and TRBJ1-6; 11 positions match TRBD1. J was trimmed by 14 bases and V by 4 bases; bases with no gene match: 7. The CDR3 spans 14 residues. Germline CDR1 LGHDT, CDR2 YNNKEL (reference sequence). CDR3 nucleotide sequence: TGTGCCAGCAGCCTTGGACAGGGGGCCTCCACCCTCCACTTT. Amino acid sequence: CASSLGQGASTLHF.

The CDR3 sequence is CASSSTMARSYEQYF. The CDR3 region has the DNA TGTGCCAGCAGCTCGACGATGGCGAGGTCCTACGAGCAGTACTTC. The chain combines TRBV7-6 with TRBJ2-7; no reliable D call. The CDR3 totals 15 residues. The V end was cut by 4 bases, the J end by 1 base, with 14 bases between. Germline CDR1 is SGHVS and CDR2 is FNYEAQ. The entire variable domain, with the rest obtained from reference TRBV7-6 and TRBJ2-7, is as follows: GAGVSQSPRYKVTKRGQDVALRCDPISGHVSLYWYRQALGQGPEFLTYFNYEAQQDKSGLPNDRFSAERPEGSISTLTIQRTEQRDSAMYRCASSSTMARSYEQYFGPGTRLTVT.

CDR3 DNA sequence: TGTGCCAGCAGCTATCGGACAGGAGCGAACACTGAAGCTTTCTTT. Protein: CASSYRTGANTEAFF. J is TRBJ1-1 and V is TRBV5-6, with 7 bases that match TRBD1. This CDR3 contains 15 residues. V lost 3 bases, J lost 1 base, and 6 bases stayed unmatched. Germline CDR1 SGHDT, CDR2 YYEEEE.

The genes are TRBV19 and TRBJ2-6; a possible D gene is TRBD1 (6 bases). CDR1 LNHDA and CDR2 SQIVND come from the germline V gene (reference sequence). Between the trimmed V and J ends, which lost 1 base and 1 base, there was a span of 11 bases. The CDR3 covers 17 residues. The CDR3 reads CASSIGRGRSGANVLTF. The CDR3 bases are TGTGCCAGTAGTATAGGCAGGGGACGGTCTGGGGCCAACGTCCTGACTTTC.

The rearrangement links TRBV5-1 to TRBJ2-7, with 8 bases lining up with TRBD2. Germline loops: CDR1 SGHRS, CDR2 YFSETQ. CDR3 length: 15 residues. Trimming took 5 bases from V and 6 from J; bases not matched to a gene: 13. The CDR3 loop is CASRFLSGEAGEQYF. CDR3 DNA: TGCGCCAGCAGGTTCCTTAGCGGGGAGGCGGGCGAGCAGTACTTC.

The genes are TRBV4-1 and TRBJ1-6; D ambiguous. Germline-derived CDR1 and CDR2 are MGHRA and YSYEKL. This CDR3 is built from 16 residues. Trimming pared 4 bases from V and 5 bases from J, leaving 15 bases between. The DNA for the CDR3 is TGCGCCAGCAGCCCCTACTCGGGAGGGAATAATTCACCCCTCCACTTT. This gives the protein CASSPYSGGNNSPLHF.

The chain has TRBV9 and TRBJ1-4, with 9 bases that match TRBD1. V shed 3 bases, J shed 4 bases, and the junction held 7 bases outside the gene matches. Per the germline V gene, CDR1 is SGDLS and CDR2 is YYNGEE. There are 16 residues in the CDR3. CDR3 loop: CASSALGQGNNEKLFF. CDR3 in DNA: TGTGCCAGCAGCGCCCTAGGACAGGGGAATAATGAAAAACTGTTTTTT.

The chain couples TRBV3-1 (or the pseudogene TRBV3-2) to TRBJ2-1; the D gene is possibly TRBD1 (6 bases). CDR1 and CDR2 (germline): LGHDT, YNNKEL (reference sequence). This CDR3 region has 15 residues. The germline V and J ends were trimmed by 2 bases and 3 bases, with 11 bases remaining between them. This chain's CDR3 is CASSQFEGDYNEQFF. The CDR3 bases are TGTGCCAGCAGCCAATTCGAGGGGGACTACAATGAGCAGTTCTTC.

The chain employs TRBV12-3 or TRBV12-4 and TRBJ1-2, with a tentative D call TRBD1 (5 bases). This CDR3 spans 13 amino acids. The V end was cut by 6 bases, the J end by 3 bases, with 11 bases between. As DNA, the CDR3 is TGTGCCAGCAGCCCCGGCAGGGACTATGGCTACACCTTC. It is translated as CASSPGRDYGYTF.

CDR3 region: CASSPNTGGAETQYF. The CDR3 region has the DNA TGTGCCAGCAGTCCTAATACAGGGGGCGCGGAGACCCAGTACTTC. V is TRBV27 and J is TRBJ2-5; 9 bases fit TRBD1. The CDR3 sequence is 15 residues long. With 5 bases clipped from V and 5 bases from J, the junction kept 9 bases outside the gene matches. Per germline, CDR1 MNHEY and CDR2 SMNVEV (reference sequence).

This rearrangement joins TRBV4-1 to TRBJ1-2; the D is unclear. The CDR3 has 13 amino acids. The germline V gene encodes CDR1 MGHRA and CDR2 YSYEKL. The V end was cut by 0 bases, the J end by 4 bases, with 6 bases between. The chain's CDR3 is CASSQDRFYGYTF. The CDR3 nucleotides are TGCGCCAGCAGCCAAGACAGGTTCTATGGCTACACCTTC.

This clone came up a few times. V and J are TRBV15 and TRBJ2-7; D uncertain. The CDR3 is 12 amino acids. The germline gives CDR1 LNHNV, CDR2 YYDKDF (reference sequence). The V gene lost 0 bases and the J gene lost 3 bases, with 3 bases spanning the gap. As DNA, the CDR3 is TGTGCCACCAGCAGAGATCTCTACGAGCAGTACTTC. Its translation is CATSRDLYEQYF.

The rearrangement links TRBV5-8 to TRBJ1-5; D unclear. Germline CDR1 SGHTS, CDR2 YDEGEE. This CDR3 spans 12 amino acids. Trimming took off 4 bases at V and 7 bases at J, with 9 bases between the two ends. The CDR3, as DNA: TGTGCCAGCAGCCCAGGATTACAGCCCCAGCATTTT. Amino acids: CASSPGLQPQHF.

The V and J genes are TRBV7-9 and TRBJ1-1; D may be TRBD1 (5 bases). The CDR3 covers 13 residues. V dropped 4 bases and J dropped 0 bases, with 6 bases sitting between them. Germline lookup yields CDR1 SEHNR and CDR2 FQNEAQ (reference sequence). The CDR3 region is CASSSQVNTEAFF. In DNA form, the CDR3 reads TGTGCCAGCAGCTCACAGGTGAACACTGAAGCTTTCTTT.

The chain joins TRBV29-1 to TRBJ1-2, with 9 bases that match TRBD1. Germline loops: CDR1 SQVTM, CDR2 ANQGSEA. This CDR3 spans 15 amino acids. The chain's CDR3 is CGGGGQGSYNYGYTF. CDR3 DNA sequence: TGCGGCGGGGGTGGACAGGGGTCCTATAACTATGGCTACACCTTC. Variable domain in full (rest from reference TRBV29-1 and TRBJ1-2): SAVISQKPSRDICQRGTSLTIQCQVDSQVTMMFWYRQQPGQSLTLIATANQGSEATYESGFVIDKFPISRPNLTFSTLTVSNMSPEDSSIYLCGGGGQGSYNYGYTFGSGTRLTVV.

J is TRBJ2-3 and V is TRBV7-9; D perhaps matches TRBD1 (5 bases). Germline V gene sequence: CDR1 SEHNR, CDR2 FQNEAQ (reference sequence). The CDR3 length is 13 residues. Trimming left V 3 bases short and J 5 bases short, with 9 bases between. CDR3 nucleotide sequence: TGTGCCAGCAGCTTCAGGGATGGAGATACGCAGTATTTT. Protein product: CASSFRDGDTQYF.

The chain recombines TRBV19 with TRBJ2-7; 8 nucleotides agree with TRBD1. This CDR3 is built from 13 residues. Looked up from germline, CDR1 is LNHDA and CDR2 is SQIVND (reference sequence). V lost 6 bases, J lost 3 bases, and 4 bases stayed unmatched. Here the CDR3 reads CASSMGQDYEQYF. The CDR3 bases are TGTGCCAGTAGCATGGGACAGGACTACGAGCAGTACTTC.

The rearrangement links TRBV19 to TRBJ2-5; D may be TRBD1 (5 bases). The CDR3 totals 13 residues. Germline CDR1 and CDR2: LNHDA and SQIVND (reference sequence). Between the trimmed V and J ends, which lost 4 bases and 5 bases, there was a span of 11 bases. The CDR3 nucleotides are TGTGCCAGTAGTACAGGGATGCGGGAGACCCAGTACTTC. Translation gives CASSTGMRETQYF.

The CDR3 protein is CASSEMDTNNQPQHF. CDR3 sequence (DNA): TGTGCCAGCAGTGAAATGGACACGAACAATCAGCCCCAGCATTTT. The genes are TRBV6-1 and TRBJ1-5; TRBD1 is a possible D gene (5 bases). V gave up 2 bases and J gave up 3 bases, with 11 bases separating them. Germline CDR1 reads MNHNS; CDR2 reads SASEGT. The CDR3 contains 15 residues.

V and J are TRBV5-1 and TRBJ1-2; 7 positions match TRBD1. Germline V CDR1 and CDR2: SGHRS, YFSETQ. The ends lost 4 bases at V and 4 bases at J; junction bases unmatched: 4. The CDR3 has 13 amino acids. The CDR3 DNA follows: TGCGCCAGCAGCAGTGGGACAGCCTATGGCTACACCTTC. It specifies CASSSGTAYGYTF.

The chain recombines TRBV14 with TRBJ1-1, with TRBD1 identical over 7 bases. The trim removed 3 bases at V and 7 bases at J, leaving 8 bases unmatched. Germline CDR1 SGHDN, CDR2 FVKESK. CDR3 size: 14 residues. Here the CDR3 DNA reads TGTGCCAGCAGCCACCTGACAGGGTTGGATGAAGCTTTCTTT. It codes for CASSHLTGLDEAFF. The whole variable domain, remainder taken from reference TRBV14 and TRBJ1-1, is EAGVTQFPSHSVIEKGQTVTLRCDPISGHDNLYWYRRVMGKEIKFLLHFVKESKQDESGMPNNRFLAERTGGTYSTLKVQPAELEDSGVYFCASSHLTGLDEAFFGQGTRLTVV.